A single sample gave rise to the 8 T cell receptor beta chains below, sequenced in a study of T cell responses to AZD1222 COVID-19 vaccine. Sequencing was performed with immunoSEQ multiplex PCR; in TCRdb, only in-frame clones are kept and a portion is missing. The data show under 130,000 clones, nearly 90% seen once. This material consisted of peripheral blood, taken 28 days after the second AZD1222 dose. All receptors come from an adult who received the AZD1222 COVID-19 vaccine.

The genes are TRBV2 and TRBJ1-1; D might be TRBD1 (5 bases). V lost 2 bases to trimming and J lost 0 bases, with 13 bases between them. This CDR3 contains 16 residues. Germline V gene data show CDR1 as SNHLY and CDR2 as FYNNEI. Here the CDR3 reads CASSEFFGGLNTEAFF. The CDR3 bases are TGTGCCAGCAGTGAATTTTTTGGGGGTTTGAACACTGAAGCTTTCTTT.

The chain links TRBV30 to TRBJ2-7; 12 bases are a match to TRBD1. The CDR3 sequence is 13 residues long. Trimming removed 7 bases from V and 3 bases from J; junction bases left unmatched: 4. Germline CDR1 reads GTSNPN; CDR2 reads SVGIG (reference sequence). The CDR3 protein is CAYWDRGLYEQYF. The CDR3 bases are TGTGCCTATTGGGACAGGGGGCTCTACGAGCAGTACTTC.

This clone has only a few counts. The chain joins TRBV12-3 or TRBV12-4 to TRBJ2-7; D is unclear. The CDR3 extends over 13 amino acids. V was shortened by 6 bases and J by 3 bases, with 12 bases between the two germline ends. The CDR3 is CASSPTLGYEQYF. The CDR3 coding sequence is TGTGCCAGCAGCCCCACTCTCGGCTACGAGCAGTACTTC.

The chain uses TRBV28 and TRBJ1-1; D is possibly TRBD1 (5 bases). V shed 6 bases and J shed 11 bases, with 16 bases lying between them. The CDR3 is 12 residues long. Germline-derived CDR1 and CDR2 are MDHEN and SYDVKM. CDR3 protein: CASSSPQGPAFF. The DNA of the CDR3 is TGTGCCAGCAGCTCCCCGCAGGGTCCGGCTTTCTTT. The full variable domain, in which reference TRBV28 and TRBJ1-1 provide the parts outside the CDR3, is DVKVTQSSRYLVKRTGEKVFLECVQDMDHENMFWYRQDPGLGLRLIYFSYDVKMKEKGDIPEGYSVSREKKERFSLILESASTNQTSMYLCASSSPQGPAFFGQGTRLTVV.

This clone counts as medium-sized. V gene TRBV2 combines with J gene TRBJ1-5; possibly TRBD1 for D (5 bases). Germline V gene lookup returns CDR1 SNHLY and CDR2 FYNNEI. The CDR3 runs 15 residues. With 3 bases removed from V and 0 bases from J, the gap between germline ends came to 9 bases. In DNA, the CDR3 is TGTGCCAGCAGTGACAGGGTTTATAGCAATCAGCCCCAGCATTTT. Its protein is CASSDRVYSNQPQHF.

The V and J genes are TRBV10-3 and TRBJ1-1, with D perhaps matching TRBD1 (5 bases). The CDR3 has 14 residues. The germline gives CDR1 ENHRY, CDR2 SYGVKD. V was cut by 11 bases and J by 3 bases, with 19 bases left in between. The CDR3 DNA reads as TGTGCCTCACTCCTCCGACAGAGCGACACTGAAGCTTTCTTT. Translated: CASLLRQSDTEAFF.

The chain carries TRBV14 and TRBJ1-1, with unresolved D. Trimming shortened V by 1 base and J by 4 bases, and 4 bases separated the two germline ends. The CDR3 totals 12 residues. Germline CDR1 SGHDN, CDR2 FVKESK. This CDR3 is CASSQVFTEAFF. As DNA, the CDR3 is TGTGCCAGCAGCCAAGTCTTCACTGAAGCTTTCTTT. The full variable domain, completed using reference TRBV14 and TRBJ1-1, is EAGVTQFPSHSVIEKGQTVTLRCDPISGHDNLYWYRRVMGKEIKFLLHFVKESKQDESGMPNNRFLAERTGGTYSTLKVQPAELEDSGVYFCASSQVFTEAFFGQGTRLTVV.

In this sample, this clone turned up once. The gene calls are TRBV11-2 and TRBJ1-5; maybe TRBD1 (5 bases). Germline V lookup: CDR1 SGHAT, CDR2 FQNNGV. With 2 bases removed from V and 3 bases from J, the gap between germline ends came to 11 bases. The CDR3 has 15 residues. The CDR3: CASSLSQGNNQPQHF. The CDR3 DNA reads as TGTGCCAGCAGCTTATCGCAGGGAAACAATCAGCCCCAGCATTTT.